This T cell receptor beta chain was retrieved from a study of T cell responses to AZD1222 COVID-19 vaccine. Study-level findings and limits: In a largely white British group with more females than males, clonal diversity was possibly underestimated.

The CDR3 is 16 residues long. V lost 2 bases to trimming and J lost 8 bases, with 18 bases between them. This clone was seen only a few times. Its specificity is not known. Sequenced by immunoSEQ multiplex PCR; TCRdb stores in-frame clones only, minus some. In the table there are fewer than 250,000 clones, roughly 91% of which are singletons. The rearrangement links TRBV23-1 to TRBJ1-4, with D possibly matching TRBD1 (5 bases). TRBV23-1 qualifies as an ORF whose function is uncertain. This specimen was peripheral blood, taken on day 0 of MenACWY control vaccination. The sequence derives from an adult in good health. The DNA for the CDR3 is TGCGCCAGCAGTCAACCGGACCCTGGGACCGAAGAAAAACTGTTTTTT. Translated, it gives CASSQPDPGTEEKLFF.